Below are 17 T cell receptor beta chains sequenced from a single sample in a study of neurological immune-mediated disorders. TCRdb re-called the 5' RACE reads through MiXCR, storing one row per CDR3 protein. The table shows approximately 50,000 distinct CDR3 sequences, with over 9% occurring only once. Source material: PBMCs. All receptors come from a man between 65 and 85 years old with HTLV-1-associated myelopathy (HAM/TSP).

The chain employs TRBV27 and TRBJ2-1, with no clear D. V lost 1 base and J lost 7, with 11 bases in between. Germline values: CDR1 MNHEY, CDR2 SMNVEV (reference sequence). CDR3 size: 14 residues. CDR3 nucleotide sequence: TGTGCCAGCAGTTTATGGGTTTGGGGTAATGAGCAGTTCTTC. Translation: CASSLWVWGNEQFF.

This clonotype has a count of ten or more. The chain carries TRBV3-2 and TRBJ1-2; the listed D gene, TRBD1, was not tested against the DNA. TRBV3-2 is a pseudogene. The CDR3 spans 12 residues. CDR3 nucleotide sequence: TGTGCCAGCAGCTTACAGGGCTATGGCTACACCTTC. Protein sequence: CASSLQGYGYTF.

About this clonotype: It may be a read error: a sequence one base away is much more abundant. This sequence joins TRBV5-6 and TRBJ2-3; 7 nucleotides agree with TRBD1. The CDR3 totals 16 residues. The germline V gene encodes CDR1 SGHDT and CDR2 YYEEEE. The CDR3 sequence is CDSSHKQGTRHDTQYF. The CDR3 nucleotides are TGTGACAGCAGCCATAAACAGGGGACAAGACACGATACGCAGTATTTT.

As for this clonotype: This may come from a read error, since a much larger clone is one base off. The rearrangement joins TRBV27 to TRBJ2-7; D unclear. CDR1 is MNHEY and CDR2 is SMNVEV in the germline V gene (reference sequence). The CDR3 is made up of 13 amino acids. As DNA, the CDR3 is TGTGCCAGCAGTTTCCGTAGCTCCTACGTGCAGTACTTC. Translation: CASSFRSSYVQYF.

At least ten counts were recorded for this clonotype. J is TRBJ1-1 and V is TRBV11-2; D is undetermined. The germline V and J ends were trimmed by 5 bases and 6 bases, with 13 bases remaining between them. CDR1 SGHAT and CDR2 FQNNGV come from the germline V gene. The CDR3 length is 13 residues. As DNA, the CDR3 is TGTGCCAGCAGCCTCTTAGGAAGGGCTGAAGCTTTCTTT. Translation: CASSLLGRAEAFF.

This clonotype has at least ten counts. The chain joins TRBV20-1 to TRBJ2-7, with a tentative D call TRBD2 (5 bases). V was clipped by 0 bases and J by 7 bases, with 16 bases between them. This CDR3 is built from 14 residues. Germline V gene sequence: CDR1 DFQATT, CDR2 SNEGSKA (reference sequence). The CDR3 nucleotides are TGCAGTGCTAGAGATGCGCAGTACGGGGTGGAGCAGTACTTC. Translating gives CSARDAQYGVEQYF.

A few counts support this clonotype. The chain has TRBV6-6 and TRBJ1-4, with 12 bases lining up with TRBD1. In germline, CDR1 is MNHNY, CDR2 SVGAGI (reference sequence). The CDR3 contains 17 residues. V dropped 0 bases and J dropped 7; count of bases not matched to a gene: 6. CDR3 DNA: TGTGCCAGCAGTTACTCGTGGGACAGGGGGCCGGGTGAAAAACTGTTTTTT. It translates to CASSYSWDRGPGEKLFF.

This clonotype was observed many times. The CDR3 nucleotides read TGTGCCAGCAGCTTGGGACAAGCTGGGTATGGCTACACCTTC. Its translation: CASSLGQAGYGYTF. The chain combines TRBV5-5 with TRBJ1-2, with no clear D. Germline CDR1 reads SGHKS; CDR2 reads YYEKEE (reference sequence). V lost 0 bases and J lost 5, with 11 bases in between. CDR3 length: 14 residues. Combining the CDR3 with reference TRBV5-5 and TRBJ1-2 gives the whole variable domain DAGVTQSPTHLIKTRGQQVTLRCSPISGHKSVSWYQQVLGQGPQFIFQYYEKEERGRGNFPDRFSARQFPNYSSELNVNALLLGDSALYLCASSLGQAGYGYTFGSGTRLTVV.

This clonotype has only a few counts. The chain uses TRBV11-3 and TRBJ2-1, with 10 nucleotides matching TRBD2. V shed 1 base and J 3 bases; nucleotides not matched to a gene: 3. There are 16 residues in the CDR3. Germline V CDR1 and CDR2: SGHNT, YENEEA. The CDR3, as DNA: TGTGCCAGCAGCTTAGGTACTAGCGGGGTCTACAATGAGCAGTTCTTC. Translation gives CASSLGTSGVYNEQFF. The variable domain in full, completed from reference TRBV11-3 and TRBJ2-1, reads EAGVVQSPRYKIIEKKQPVAFWCNPISGHNTLYWYLQNLGQGPELLIRYENEEAVDDSQLPKDRFSAERLKGVDSTLKIQPAELGDSAVYLCASSLGTSGVYNEQFFGPGTRLTVL.

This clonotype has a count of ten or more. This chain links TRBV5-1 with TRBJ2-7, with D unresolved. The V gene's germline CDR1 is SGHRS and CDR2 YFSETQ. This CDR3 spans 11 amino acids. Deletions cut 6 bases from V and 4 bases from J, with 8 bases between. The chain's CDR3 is CASTGGYEQYF. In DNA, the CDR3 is TGCGCCAGCACTGGCGGATACGAGCAGTACTTC.

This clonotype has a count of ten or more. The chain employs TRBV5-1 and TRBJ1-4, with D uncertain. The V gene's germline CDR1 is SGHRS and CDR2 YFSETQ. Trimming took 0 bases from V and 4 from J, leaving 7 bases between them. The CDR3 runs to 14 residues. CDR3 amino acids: CASSLGQLNEKLFF. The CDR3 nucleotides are TGCGCCAGCAGCTTGGGTCAGCTTAATGAAAAACTGTTTTTT.

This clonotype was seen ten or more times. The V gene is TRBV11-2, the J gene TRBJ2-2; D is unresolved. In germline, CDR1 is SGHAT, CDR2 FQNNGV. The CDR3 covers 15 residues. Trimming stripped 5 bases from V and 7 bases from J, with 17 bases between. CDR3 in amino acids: CASSPSVNLGGELFF. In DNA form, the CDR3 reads TGTGCCAGCAGCCCGTCCGTAAATCTAGGCGGGGAGCTGTTTTTT.

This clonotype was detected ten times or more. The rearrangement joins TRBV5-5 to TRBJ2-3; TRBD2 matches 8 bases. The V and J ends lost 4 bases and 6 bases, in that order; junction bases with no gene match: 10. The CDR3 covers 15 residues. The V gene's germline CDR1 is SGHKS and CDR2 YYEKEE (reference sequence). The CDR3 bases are TGTGCCAGCAGCCGATCGGCGCGGGAGGCCGATACGCAGTATTTT. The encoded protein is CASSRSAREADTQYF.

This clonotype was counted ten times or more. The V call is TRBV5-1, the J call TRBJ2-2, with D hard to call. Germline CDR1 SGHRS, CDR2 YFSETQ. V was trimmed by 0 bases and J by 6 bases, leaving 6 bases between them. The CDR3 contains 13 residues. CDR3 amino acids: CASSLALAGELFF. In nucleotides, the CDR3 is TGCGCCAGCAGCTTGGCTTTGGCCGGGGAGCTGTTTTTT.

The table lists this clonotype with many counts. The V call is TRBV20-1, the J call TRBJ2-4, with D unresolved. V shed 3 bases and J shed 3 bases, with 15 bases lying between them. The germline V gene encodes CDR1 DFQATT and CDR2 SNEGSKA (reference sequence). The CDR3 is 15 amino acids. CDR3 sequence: CSARPPQADKNIQYF. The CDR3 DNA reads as TGCAGTGCTAGGCCCCCCCAGGCGGACAAAAACATTCAGTACTTC.

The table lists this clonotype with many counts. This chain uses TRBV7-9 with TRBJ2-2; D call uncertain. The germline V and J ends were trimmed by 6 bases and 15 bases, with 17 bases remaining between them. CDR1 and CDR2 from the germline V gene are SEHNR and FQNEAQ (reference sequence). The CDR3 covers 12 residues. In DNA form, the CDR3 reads TGTGCCAGCAGTGATTTTTGGGGTAGGATGTTTTTT. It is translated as CASSDFWGRMFF. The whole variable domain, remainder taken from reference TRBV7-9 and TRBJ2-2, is DTGVSQNPRHKITKRGQNVTFRCDPISEHNRLYWYRQTLGQGPEFLTYFQNEAQLEKSRLLSDRFSAERPKGSFSTLEIQRTEQGDSAMYLCASSDFWGRMFFGEGSRLTVL.

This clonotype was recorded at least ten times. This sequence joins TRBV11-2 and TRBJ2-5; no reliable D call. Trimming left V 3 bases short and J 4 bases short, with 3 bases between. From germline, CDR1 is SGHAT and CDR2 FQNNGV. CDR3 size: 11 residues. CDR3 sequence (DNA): TGTGCCAGCAGCTTGATAGAGACCCAGTACTTC. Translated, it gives CASSLIETQYF.